The 29 T cell receptor beta chains below come from one sample, sequenced in a study of spatial heterogeneity in lung cancer. The sample's time point: sample taken at primary tumor resection. Sequencing was performed on whole RNA extracted from tumor and nontumor lung tissue, or from frozen PBMC, and the material was left unsorted. TCRdb re-analysed the 5' RACE reads in MiXCR, keeping a single row per CDR3 protein. The sample shows 43,000 or so distinct CDR3 sequences, roughly 7.1% of them seen only once. Specimen: PBMCs, collected at surgery. Every receptor here comes from a female donor with early-stage non-small cell lung cancer.

In its sample, this clonotype was seen many times. The chain carries TRBV29-1 and TRBJ2-5; D unresolved. This CDR3 has 14 residues. Between the trimmed V and J ends, which lost 3 bases and 7 bases, there was a span of 18 bases. Germline V gives CDR1 SQVTM, CDR2 ANQGSEA. Written as DNA, the CDR3 is TGCAGCGTTGAGGTCACCTCCCGTACGGGGACCCAGTACTTC. It encodes CSVEVTSRTGTQYF.

This chain joins TRBV11-2 and TRBJ1-2; D not resolved. The CDR3 length is 13 residues. With 3 bases removed from V and 1 base from J, the gap between germline ends came to 6 bases. Germline V lookup: CDR1 SGHAT, CDR2 FQNNGV. CDR3 residues: CASSFGLNYGYTF. The CDR3 DNA sequence: TGTGCCAGCAGCTTTGGGCTTAACTATGGCTACACCTTC.

This chain links TRBV6-5 with TRBJ2-1, with 8 nucleotides matching TRBD1. V gave up 4 bases and J gave up 2 bases; unmatched junction bases: 4. The CDR3 contains 15 residues. Per germline, CDR1 MNHEY and CDR2 SVGAGI. CDR3 protein: CASSSTTGAYNEQFF. In DNA form, the CDR3 reads TGTGCCAGCAGTTCCACGACAGGGGCCTACAATGAGCAGTTCTTC.

In its sample, this clonotype was seen a few times. The J gene is TRBJ2-2, the V gene TRBV24-1; D is unresolved. This CDR3 is 15 amino acids long. Germline V gene sequence: CDR1 KGHDR, CDR2 SFDVKD. V shed 5 bases and J shed 4 bases, with 13 bases lying between them. CDR3 residues: CATSAPGPSTGELFF. DNA of the CDR3: TGTGCCACCAGTGCCCCCGGGCCCTCCACCGGGGAGCTGTTTTTT.

This clonotype was found many times. The V call is TRBV29-1, the J call TRBJ2-3; no clear D. V was pared by 8 bases and J by 0 bases, with 9 bases between. Germline V CDR1 and CDR2: SQVTM, ANQGSEA. The CDR3 has 12 residues. The CDR3 DNA reads TGCAGCCTTGGGTATAGCACAGATACGCAGTATTTT. Amino acid sequence: CSLGYSTDTQYF.

This clonotype was seen many times. The chain employs TRBV6-2 or TRBV6-3 and TRBJ2-3, with D unresolved. V was clipped by 6 bases and J by 3 bases, with 7 bases between them. This CDR3 has 12 residues. The germline gives CDR1 MNHEY, CDR2 SVGEGT. The CDR3 nucleotides are TGTGCCAGCAGAGGACCGACAGATACGCAGTATTTT. This translates into CASRGPTDTQYF.

This clonotype was counted only a few times. The chain links TRBV15 to TRBJ2-5; D uncertain. The CDR3 has 13 amino acids. The germline V gene encodes CDR1 LNHNV and CDR2 YYDKDF (reference sequence). Trimming shortened V by 0 bases and J by 5 bases, and 7 bases separated the two germline ends. Here the CDR3 reads CATSRDQTETQYF. CDR3 sequence (DNA): TGTGCCACCAGCAGAGATCAGACCGAGACCCAGTACTTC.

This rearrangement joins TRBV12-3 or TRBV12-4 to TRBJ1-4; a possible D gene is TRBD1 (5 bases). The CDR3 consists of 17 residues. Trimming stripped 0 bases from V and 1 base from J, with 12 bases between. The CDR3 protein is CASSLALRGLTNEKLFF. The CDR3 DNA sequence: TGTGCCAGCAGTTTAGCGCTAAGGGGACTAACTAATGAAAAACTGTTTTTT.

The chain combines TRBV5-1 with TRBJ1-2; D gene ambiguous. This CDR3 is built from 13 residues. Trimming took 0 bases from V and 4 from J, leaving 7 bases between them. CDR1 SGHRS and CDR2 YFSETQ come from the germline V gene. The CDR3, as DNA: TGCGCCAGCAGCTTGGGGGTCCCCTATGGCTACACCTTC. Protein sequence: CASSLGVPYGYTF.

This clonotype was picked up a small number of times. This chain joins TRBV18 and TRBJ2-3, with D hard to call. In germline, CDR1 is KGHSH, CDR2 LQKENI. The V gene lost 4 bases and the J gene lost 2 bases, with 7 bases spanning the gap. CDR3 length: 13 amino acids. The CDR3: CASSRADTDTQYF. DNA for the CDR3: TGTGCCAGCTCACGGGCAGACACAGATACGCAGTATTTT. The complete variable domain, with remaining parts taken from reference TRBV18 and TRBJ2-3, reads NAGVMQNPRHLVRRRGQEARLRCSPMKGHSHVYWYRQLPEEGLKFMVYLQKENIIDESGMPKERFSAEFPKEGPSILRIQQVVRGDSAAYFCASSRADTDTQYFGPGTRLTVL.

This clonotype was picked up a small number of times. This sequence joins TRBV20-1 and TRBJ1-2; no definite D call. The CDR3 contains 8 residues. V was clipped by 8 bases and J by 6 bases, with 4 bases between them. Germline CDR1 and CDR2: DFQATT and SNEGSKA (reference sequence). CDR3 protein: CSPDGYTF. The CDR3 DNA reads as TGCAGTCCGGATGGCTACACCTTC.

The chain combines TRBV20-1 with TRBJ2-1; TRBD2 agrees at 9 bases. Germline V lookup: CDR1 DFQATT, CDR2 SNEGSKA (reference sequence). V lost 4 bases and J lost 8; bases outside the gene matches: 12. There are 15 residues in the CDR3. The CDR3 nucleotides read TGCAGTGCTATTCCCCTCAGCGGGGGGACCGATGAGCAGTTCTTC. Translated: CSAIPLSGGTDEQFF.

The chain couples TRBV20-1 to TRBJ2-3; D gene unclear. The CDR3 contains 13 residues. V shed 6 bases and J shed 3 bases, with 13 bases lying between them. Germline V CDR1 and CDR2: DFQATT, SNEGSKA (reference sequence). CDR3: CSAPRGGTDTQYF. DNA of the CDR3: TGCAGTGCCCCGCGTGGCGGAACAGATACGCAGTATTTT.

This clonotype came up many times. The chain uses TRBV2 and TRBJ2-3; TRBD2 aligns across 14 bases. This CDR3 has 17 residues. Trimming at V came to 4 bases and at J to 4 bases, leaving 7 bases not matched to a gene. Germline CDR1 SNHLY, CDR2 FYNNEI. CDR3 nucleotides: TGTGCCAGCAGTGCCGGACTAGCGGGGGGCGAAGCAGATACGCAGTATTTT. The encoded protein is CASSAGLAGGEADTQYF.

V is TRBV6-2 or TRBV6-3 and J is TRBJ2-1; D gene ambiguous. CDR3 length: 14 amino acids. The V end was cut by 0 bases, the J end by 5 bases, with 8 bases between. Germline CDR1 is MNHEY and CDR2 is SVGEGT. The CDR3 loop is CASSYSMRNNEQFF. The CDR3 nucleotides read TGTGCCAGCAGTTACTCGATGAGAAACAATGAGCAGTTCTTC.

This clonotype was counted many times. The chain couples TRBV5-1 to TRBJ2-1; no definite D call. Trimming removed 1 base from V and 9 bases from J, with 11 bases in between. Germline V gene sequence: CDR1 SGHRS, CDR2 YFSETQ. The CDR3 extends over 13 amino acids. The CDR3 DNA is TGCGCCAGCAGCTTGACGACCCGCGGTGAGCAGTTCTTC. Translated: CASSLTTRGEQFF.

V gene TRBV7-2 combines with J gene TRBJ1-2; perhaps TRBD1 as D (5 bases). CDR1 SGHTA and CDR2 FQGNSA come from the germline V gene. V lost 8 bases, J lost 1 base, and 17 bases lay in between. The length of the CDR3 is 15 residues. CDR3 sequence: CASGPRGDLNYGYTF. CDR3 in DNA: TGTGCCAGCGGACCGAGGGGAGATCTTAACTATGGCTACACCTTC.

Ten or more counts support this clonotype. The rearrangement uses TRBV9 and TRBJ2-5, with 8 positions matching TRBD2. V lost 3 bases to trimming and J lost 2 bases; unmatched junction nucleotides: 6. CDR1 is SGDLS, CDR2 YYNGEE, per germline. This CDR3 has 15 residues. CDR3 residues: CASSASGGRQETQYF. The CDR3 DNA is TGTGCCAGCAGCGCGAGCGGGGGCCGTCAAGAGACCCAGTACTTC.

This clonotype has at least ten counts. The chain links TRBV12-3 or TRBV12-4 to TRBJ1-1; D call uncertain. This CDR3 has 13 amino acids. V was cut by 5 bases and J by 2 bases, with 9 bases left in between. CDR3 coding DNA: TGTGCCAGCAGTCCGACAAGTAACACTGAAGCTTTCTTT. Translating gives CASSPTSNTEAFF.

This clonotype was observed at least ten times. The rearrangement joins TRBV20-1 to TRBJ1-2; D may be TRBD1 (5 bases). The ends were cut back, 0 bases at V and 8 bases at J, with 16 bases in the middle. The CDR3 length is 14 residues. From germline, CDR1 is DFQATT and CDR2 SNEGSKA (reference sequence). The DNA for the CDR3 is TGCAGTGCTAGAGATTTCGACGGGGCGGGCGGCTACACCTTC. Protein sequence: CSARDFDGAGGYTF.

There are many counts of this clonotype. The gene calls are TRBV20-1 and TRBJ1-5, with D hard to call. CDR3 length: 14 residues. Trimming took 5 bases from V and 3 from J, leaving 14 bases between them. In germline, CDR1 is DFQATT, CDR2 SNEGSKA (reference sequence). CDR3 nucleotide sequence: TGCAGTGCTTTTGAGGGAAAATCCAATCAGCCCCAGCATTTT. As protein: CSAFEGKSNQPQHF.

The chain carries TRBV6-2 or TRBV6-3 and TRBJ2-2; tentatively, D is TRBD2 (6 bases). V dropped 6 bases and J dropped 4 bases, with 15 bases sitting between them. The CDR3 totals 15 residues. Germline CDR1 reads MNHEY; CDR2 reads SVGEGT. CDR3 bases: TGTGCCAGCAGCTCTCGACTAGGAAGCACCGGGGAGCTGTTTTTT. This translates into CASSSRLGSTGELFF.

To note about this clonotype: Possible read error: a much larger clone is one base away. The chain carries TRBV6-5 and TRBJ2-6; D gene unclear. The ends were cut back, 4 bases at V and 5 bases at J, with 12 bases in the middle. The CDR3 sequence is 15 residues long. From germline, CDR1 is MNHEY and CDR2 SVGAGI. The chain's CDR3 is CASSWVNSRANVLTF. In DNA form, the CDR3 reads TGTGCCAGCAGTTGGGTGAACTCCAGGGCCAACGTCCTGACTTTC.

This clonotype was seen many times. J is TRBJ2-5 and V is TRBV27; TRBD1 matches at 10 bases. The germline V gene has CDR1 MNHEY and CDR2 SMNVEV (reference sequence). The V gene end was trimmed by 4 bases and the J gene end by 5 bases; junction bases not matched to a gene: 7. This CDR3 is 15 amino acids long. The CDR3: CASSYRQGAGETQYF. The CDR3 DNA reads TGTGCCAGCAGTTATAGACAGGGGGCGGGTGAGACCCAGTACTTC.

This clonotype was counted a few times. This chain joins TRBV20-1 and TRBJ1-2, with D possibly matching TRBD1 (5 bases). Germline V lookup: CDR1 DFQATT, CDR2 SNEGSKA (reference sequence). The CDR3 spans 13 residues. V gave up 7 bases and J gave up 5 bases, with 17 bases separating them. CDR3 region: CSGPSGRRYGYTF. The CDR3 nucleotides are TGCAGTGGTCCCTCAGGGAGGAGGTATGGCTACACCTTC.

This clonotype has just a few counts. The chain uses TRBV29-1 and TRBJ1-3, with D hard to call. The CDR3 totals 13 residues. Trimming cost V 6 bases and J 2 bases, with 11 bases left between them. From germline, CDR1 is SQVTM and CDR2 ANQGSEA. This CDR3 reads CSVSSGAGNTIYF. Here the CDR3 DNA reads TGCAGCGTGTCGTCAGGCGCTGGAAACACCATATATTTT. The full variable domain, completed using reference TRBV29-1 and TRBJ1-3, is SAVISQKPSRDICQRGTSLTIQCQVDSQVTMMFWYRQQPGQSLTLIATANQGSEATYESGFVIDKFPISRPNLTFSTLTVSNMSPEDSSIYLCSVSSGAGNTIYFGEGSWLTVV.

This clonotype was counted ten times or more. This chain joins TRBV7-9 and TRBJ1-6; the D is unclear. Trimming cost V 2 bases and J 10 bases, with 9 bases left between them. The CDR3 runs to 13 residues. CDR1 and CDR2 from the germline V gene are SEHNR and FQNEAQ (reference sequence). CDR3 amino acids: CASSLQEGSPLHF. The CDR3, as DNA: TGTGCCAGCAGCTTACAGGAGGGCTCACCCCTCCACTTT.

This clonotype was seen many times. The chain employs TRBV3-1 and TRBJ2-7; D uncertain. In germline, CDR1 is LGHDT, CDR2 YNNKEL (reference sequence). This CDR3 is built from 14 residues. Trimming pared 0 bases from V and 2 bases from J, leaving 8 bases between. The DNA of the CDR3 is TGTGCCAGCAGCCAAGAGCTACCTCCCTACGAGCAGTACTTC. It encodes CASSQELPPYEQYF.

This clonotype was counted ten times or more. The CDR3 DNA is TGCAGTGGGTCATGGCGCCAAGAGACCCAGTACTTC. Translating it yields CSGSWRQETQYF. The chain is built from TRBV20-1 and TRBJ2-5; D remains ambiguous. The CDR3 has 12 amino acids. Germline V gene data show CDR1 as DFQATT and CDR2 as SNEGSKA (reference sequence). V lost 7 bases and J lost 1, with 10 bases in between.